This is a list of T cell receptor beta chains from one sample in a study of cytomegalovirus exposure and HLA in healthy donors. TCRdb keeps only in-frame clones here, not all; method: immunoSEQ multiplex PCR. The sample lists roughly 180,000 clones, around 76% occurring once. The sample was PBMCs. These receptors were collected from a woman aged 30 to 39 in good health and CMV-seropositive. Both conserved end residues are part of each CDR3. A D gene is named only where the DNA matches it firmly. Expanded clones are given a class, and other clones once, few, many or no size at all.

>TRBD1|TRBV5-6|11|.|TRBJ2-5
TGTGCCAGCAGCTTGGACAGGGGCCAGTACTTC
CASSLDRGQYF
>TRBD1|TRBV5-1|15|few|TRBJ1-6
TGCGCCAGCAGCAGGGAGGGACAGGGAAATTCACCCCTCCACTTT
CASSREGQGNSPLHF
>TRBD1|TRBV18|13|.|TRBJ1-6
TGTGCCAGCTCCCCGGGACAGGGTTCACCCCTCCACTTT
CASSPGQGSPLHF
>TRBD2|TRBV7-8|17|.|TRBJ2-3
TGTGCCAGCAGCTTAGAGAGAGCTAGCGGGGGTGTAGATACGCAGTATTTT
CASSLERASGGVDTQYF
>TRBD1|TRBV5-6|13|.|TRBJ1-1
TGTGCCAGCAGCCCAGGGGGGCGCACTGAAGCTTTCTTT
CASSPGGRTEAFF
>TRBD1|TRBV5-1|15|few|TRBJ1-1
TGCGCCAGCAGCTGGACAGGGGAGGGGAGCACTGAAGCTTTCTTT
CASSWTGEGSTEAFF
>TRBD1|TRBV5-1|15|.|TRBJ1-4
TGCGCCAGCGGCCCGGAACCTGGGACAGCAGAAAAACTGTTTTTT
CASGPEPGTAEKLFF
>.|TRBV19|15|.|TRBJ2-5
TGTGCCAGTAGGGGAGGGGCAGGGGCCCGCGAGACCCAGTACTTC
CASRGGAGARETQYF
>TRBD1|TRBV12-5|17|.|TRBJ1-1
TGTGCTAGTGGTTTGGTACGGACAGGGACCTCGAACACTGAAGCTTTCTTT
CASGLVRTGTSNTEAFF
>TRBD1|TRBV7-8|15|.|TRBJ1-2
TGTGCCAGCAGCGAGACAGGGGGGGAAGGTTGGGGCTACACCTTC
CASSETGGEGWGYTF
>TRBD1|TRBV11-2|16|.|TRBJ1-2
TGTGCCAGCAGTTCCGATCGACAGGGGACTAACTATGGCTACACCTTC
CASSSDRQGTNYGYTF
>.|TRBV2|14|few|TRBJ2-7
TGTGCCAGTAAACTTACAGCTTACTCCTACGAGCAGTACTTC
CASKLTAYSYEQYF
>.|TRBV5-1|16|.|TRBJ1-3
TGCGCCAGCAGCTACAGCAGTCCTTCCTCTGGAAACACCATATATTTT
CASSYSSPSSGNTIYF
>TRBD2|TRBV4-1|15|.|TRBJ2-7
TGCGCCAGCAGCCGAGGCGGGGGGGCCGGTAGGGAGCAGTACTTC
CASSRGGGAGREQYF
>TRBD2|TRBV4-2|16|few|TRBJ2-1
TGTGCCAGCAGCCAAGTCGAGGGCGGGGGGGCCCATGAGCAGTTCTTC
CASSQVEGGGAHEQFF
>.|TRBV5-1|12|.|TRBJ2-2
TGCGCCAGCAGCCAGATCACCGGGGAGCTGTTTTTT
CASSQITGELFF
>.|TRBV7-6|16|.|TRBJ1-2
TGTGCCAGCAGCCGGTTATCGACAGGCCCGCCGGCAGGCTACACCTTC
CASSRLSTGPPAGYTF
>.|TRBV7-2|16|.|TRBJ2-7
TGTGCCAGCAGCAGTGGGTCGTTCGGGGGACCCTACGAGCAGTACTTC
CASSSGSFGGPYEQYF
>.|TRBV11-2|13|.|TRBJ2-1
TGTGCCAGCAGCTTATGGTTCGGAGATGAGCAGTTCTTC
CASSLWFGDEQFF
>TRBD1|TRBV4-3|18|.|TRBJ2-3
TGCGCCAGCAGCCAACAACGGACAGGGTTGGGATCCACAGATACGCAGTATTTT
CASSQQRTGLGSTDTQYF
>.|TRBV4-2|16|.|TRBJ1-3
TGTGCCAGCAGCCAAGATGGAGCCTACTCTGGAAACACCATATATTTT
CASSQDGAYSGNTIYF
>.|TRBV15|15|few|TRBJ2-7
TGTGCCACCAGCAGAGAAAGGGGAATCTCCTACGAGCAGTACTTC
CATSRERGISYEQYF
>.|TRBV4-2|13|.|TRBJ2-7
TGTGCCAGCAGCCAAGAGGGGGGTTACGAGCAGTACTTC
CASSQEGGYEQYF
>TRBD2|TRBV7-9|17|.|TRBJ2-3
TGTGCCAGCAGCTCCGGTACCGGGGGGAGACACACAGATACGCAGTATTTT
CASSSGTGGRHTDTQYF
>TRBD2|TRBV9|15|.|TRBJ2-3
TGTGCCAGCAGCGTGGGGGGGGTCCTCACAGATACGCAGTATTTT
CASSVGGVLTDTQYF
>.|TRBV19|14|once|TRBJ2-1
TGTGCCAGCCATCTTTTGGGGACGGAGGGTGAGCAGTTCTTC
CASHLLGTEGEQFF
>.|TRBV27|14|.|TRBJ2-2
TGTGCCAGCAGTTTATCCGGGGGCACCGGGGAGCTGTTTTTT
CASSLSGGTGELFF
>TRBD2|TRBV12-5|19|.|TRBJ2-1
TGTGCTAGTGGTTCAGGTGCTAGCGGGGGCCCCTATTCCTACAATGAGCAGTTCTTC
CASGSGASGGPYSYNEQFF
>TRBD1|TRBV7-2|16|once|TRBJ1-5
TGTGCCAGCAGTCCCCAGGGGGGAAATAGCAATCAGCCCCAGCATTTT
CASSPQGGNSNQPQHF
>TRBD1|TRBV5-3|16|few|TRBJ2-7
TGTGCCAGAAGCTTGGACAGGGGGCTTTACAACTACGAGCAGTACTTC
CARSLDRGLYNYEQYF
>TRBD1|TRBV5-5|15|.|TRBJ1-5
TGTGCCAGCAGCCTCGGACAGGGAACGGTGCAGCCCCAGCATTTT
CASSLGQGTVQPQHF
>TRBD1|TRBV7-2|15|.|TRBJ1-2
TGTGCCAGCAGCTTATCTGGGCAGGGGGGCTATGGCTACACCTTC
CASSLSGQGGYGYTF
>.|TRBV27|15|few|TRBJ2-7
TGTGCCAGCAGTTCCCGTTATCCGAGCTCCTACGAGCAGTACTTC
CASSSRYPSSYEQYF
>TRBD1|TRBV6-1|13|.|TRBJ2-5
TGTGCCAGCAGTCGTAGGACAGGGGGGACCCAGTACTTC
CASSRRTGGTQYF
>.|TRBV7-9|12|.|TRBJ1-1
TGTGCCAGCACCCTTTTGGGGGGAGAAGCTTTCTTT
CASTLLGGEAFF
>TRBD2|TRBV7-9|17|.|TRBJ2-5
TGTGCCAGCAGCTCCCGACTAGCGGGGAGTGTGGGTGAGACCCAGTACTTC
CASSSRLAGSVGETQYF
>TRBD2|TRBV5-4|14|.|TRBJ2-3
TGTGCCAGCAGCTTCGGACTAGCTGCAGATACGCAGTATTTT
CASSFGLAADTQYF
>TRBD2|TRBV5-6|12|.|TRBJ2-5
TGTGCCAGCAGCGGACTAGAAGAGACCCAGTACTTC
CASSGLEETQYF
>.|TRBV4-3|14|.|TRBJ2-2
TGCGCCAGCAGCCAAGAACGGGGTCGCGGGGAGCTGTTTTTT
CASSQERGRGELFF
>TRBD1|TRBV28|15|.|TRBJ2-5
TGTGCCAGCAGTTTAAAGGGACAGGGTGAAGAGACCCAGTACTTC
CASSLKGQGEETQYF
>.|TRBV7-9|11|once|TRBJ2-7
TGTGCCAGCAGCCAGTACGACGAGCAGTACTTC
CASSQYDEQYF
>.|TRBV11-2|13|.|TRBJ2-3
TGTGCCAGCAGCCTACCTTTTGCAGATACGCAGTATTTT
CASSLPFADTQYF
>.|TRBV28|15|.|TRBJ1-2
TGTGCCAGCAGTTACGAAGGGGCCGGCGGCTATGGCTACACCTTC
CASSYEGAGGYGYTF
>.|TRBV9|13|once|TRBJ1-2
TGTGTCAGCAGCGTAGCACCGGCGGGGGGCTACACCTTC
CVSSVAPAGGYTF
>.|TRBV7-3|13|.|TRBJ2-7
TGTGCCAGCAGTAGAGATCCTGGGGGCCCCTGGTACTTC
CASSRDPGGPWYF
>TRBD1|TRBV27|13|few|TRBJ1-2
TGTGCCAGCAGTTTAAGGGACAGGGGGGTTCACACCTTC
CASSLRDRGVHTF
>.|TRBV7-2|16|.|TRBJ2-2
TGTGCCAGCAGTTCAAGGCGGGGTCTTAACACCGGGGAGCTGTTTTTT
CASSSRRGLNTGELFF
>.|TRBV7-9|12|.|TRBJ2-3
TGTGCCTCATCTTCGGGCACAGATACGCAGTATTTT
CASSSGTDTQYF
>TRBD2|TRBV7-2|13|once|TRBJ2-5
TGTGCCAGCAAGCGGGGGGGCCAAGAGACCCAGTACTTC
CASKRGGQETQYF